Each of the 28 T cell receptor beta chains below was sequenced from the same sample in a study of tissue T cells after allogeneic stem cell transplantation. TCRdb keeps only in-frame clones here, not all; method: immunoSEQ multiplex PCR. This sample has roughly 20,000 clones, with around 63% found just once. Material for sequencing was blood. The receptors shown here come from a female BALB/c mouse in good health. The mice in this strain carry MHC haplotype H2-d.

About this clone itself: Any gene name here is a mouse gene name. Sequencing ends 1 residue short of the CDR3 end; the germline J gene provides the rest. The V gene is TRBV2, the J gene TRBJ1-5; 9 bases agree with TRBD1. The trim removed 3 bases at V and 1 base at J, leaving 1 base unmatched. CDR1 and CDR2 (germline): LGHNA, YSYQKL. The CDR3 has 15 residues. The CDR3 reads CASSQDRGNNQAPLF. The CDR3 bases that were read are TGTGCCAGCAGCCAGGACAGGGGAAACAACCAGGCTCCGCTT.

Comments on this clone: Mouse gene names apply. The read comes to an end 1 residue before the CDR3 does, leaving the germline J gene to fill in the end. The V gene is TRBV20, the J gene TRBJ1-1; a weak D match, TRBD1 (5 bases). CDR3 size: 15 residues. Trimming removed 0 bases at V and 0 bases at J, with 11 bases between. Per the germline V gene, CDR1 is GFQATS and CDR2 is STVNSAI. CDR3 DNA, as far as it was read: TGTGGTGCTAGGGATACCGGGACCGCAAACACAGAAGTCTTC. This codes for CGARDTGTANTEVF. The whole CDR3 reads CGARDTGTANTEVFF.

As to this clone: Each gene name is a mouse one. The read ends 1 residue early relative to the CDR3; the germline J gene fills the gap. V is TRBV13-2 and J is TRBJ1-3; 7 bases fit TRBD1. The V gene end was trimmed by 4 bases and the J gene end by 4 bases; junction bases not matched to a gene: 5. CDR3 length equals 14 residues. Germline CDR1 is NNHNN and CDR2 is SYGAGS (reference sequence). The covered CDR3 bases are TGTGCCAGCGGTCCGGGACAGTGGGGAAATACGCTCTAT. Translated, it gives CASGPGQWGNTLY. The full CDR3 sequence reads CASGPGQWGNTLYF.

Comment on this clone: All gene names here are mouse names. Read data end 1 residue before the CDR3 end; the end is taken from the germline J gene. The chain is built from TRBV31 and TRBJ2-4, with 7 bases matching TRBD1. Per the germline V gene, CDR1 is GKSSPN and CDR2 is SITVG. V dropped 5 bases and J dropped 7; count of bases not matched to a gene: 3. There are 11 residues in the CDR3. The CDR3 DNA, read in part, is TGTGCCTGGGACAGGGTTGACACCTTGTAC. Its translation: CAWDRVDTLY. The whole CDR3 region reads CAWDRVDTLYF. The full variable domain, its missing parts supplied by reference TRBV31 and TRBJ2-4, is AQTIHQWPVAEIKAVGSPLSLGCTIKGKSSPNLYWYWQATGGTLQQLFYSITVGQVESVVQLNLSASRPKDDQFILSTEKLLLSHSGFYLCAWDRVDTLYFGAGTRLSVL.

Notes on this clone: Gene names and germline match the mouse. CDR3 sequence reads: CASSPDWGVDTLYF. The sequenced CDR3 bases are TGTGCCAGCAGCCCCGACTGGGGGGTAGACACCTTGTAC. The chain joins TRBV2 to TRBJ2-4; 10 nucleotides line up with TRBD2. From the germline J gene comes the end of the CDR3, since the read stops 1 residue before it. This CDR3 spans 14 amino acids. V lost 4 bases, J lost 7 bases, and 5 bases stayed unmatched. CDR1 is LGHNA and CDR2 is YSYQKL in the germline V gene. Supplemented by reference TRBV2 and TRBJ2-4, the full variable domain reads DPKIIQKPKYLVAVTGSEKILICEQYLGHNAMYWYRQSAKKPLEFMFSYSYQKLMDNQTASSRFQPQSSKKNHLDLQITALKPDDSATYFCASSPDWGVDTLYFGAGTRLSVL.

On this clone itself: Gene names are the mouse ones. Sequencing ends 1 residue short of the CDR3 end; the germline J gene provides the rest. The chain links TRBV29 to TRBJ2-4, with 12 bases identical to TRBD1. The V gene's germline CDR1 is MSHET and CDR2 SYDVDS. J lost 2 bases, V lost 3 bases, and 3 bases had no gene match. The CDR3 is made up of 16 amino acids. The part of the CDR3 DNA that was read is TGTGCTAGCAGTTTGGGGACAGGGGGCAATCAAAACACCTTGTAC. It translates to CASSLGTGGNQNTLY. From start to end, the CDR3 is CASSLGTGGNQNTLYF.

Regarding this clone: Gene names follow the mouse nomenclature. The observed sequence ends 1 residue before the CDR3 terminus, with the missing tail filled in from the germline J gene. V and J are TRBV5 and TRBJ1-1; a possible D gene is TRBD1 (5 bases). CDR3 length: 12 amino acids. Germline lookup yields CDR1 LGHNA and CDR2 YNLKQL (reference sequence). Trimming removed 4 bases at V and 4 bases at J, with 7 bases between. The CDR3 sequence: CASSPGRTEVFF. CDR3 DNA (partial): TGTGCCAGCAGCCCGGGACGCACAGAAGTCTTC.

On this clone itself: Gene names refer to mouse genes. The read ends 1 residue shy of where the CDR3 ends; the end is completed using the germline J gene. The chain couples TRBV2 to TRBJ2-7; TRBD2 is a possible D gene (6 bases). Deletions cut 1 base from V and 0 bases from J, with 10 bases between. Germline values: CDR1 LGHNA, CDR2 YSYQKL. The CDR3 contains 15 residues. CDR3 amino acids: CASSQGLESSYEQYF. The sequenced part of the CDR3 DNA is TGTGCCAGCAGCCAAGGACTGGAAAGCTCCTATGAACAGTAC.

Concerning this clone itself: Genes here carry mouse names. The read terminates 1 residue ahead of where the CDR3 ends, so the germline J gene completes it. The chain employs TRBV1 and TRBJ2-2, with D possibly being TRBD1 (6 bases). The germline V and J ends were trimmed by 0 bases and 3 bases, with 8 bases remaining between them. The CDR3 spans 15 residues. Germline CDR1 and CDR2: NSQYPW and LRSPGD (reference sequence). The chain's CDR3 is CTCSAEPGDTGQLYF. The part of the CDR3 DNA that was read is TGCACCTGCAGTGCAGAACCAGGGGACACCGGGCAGCTCTAC.

A remark on this clone: The listed genes are named as in mouse. The observed sequence ends 1 residue before the CDR3 terminus, with the missing tail filled in from the germline J gene. V usage is TRBV13-3 and J usage is TRBJ1-4; D gene uncertain. V was pared by 5 bases and J by 0 bases, with 5 bases between. Looked up from germline, CDR1 is NNHDY and CDR2 is SYVADS. The CDR3 loop spans 13 amino acids. The CDR3 sequence: CASSQFSNERLFF. CDR3 DNA, as far as it was read: TGTGCCAGCAGCCAATTTTCCAACGAAAGATTATTT.

About this clone itself: Gene names and germline match the mouse. The CDR3 end is not reached by the read, which stops 1 residue before it; the germline J gene fills it in. This chain joins TRBV19 and TRBJ1-1; the D gene is possibly TRBD1 (5 bases). Germline V gene sequence: CDR1 FNHDT, CDR2 SITEND (reference sequence). Trimming left V 4 bases short and J 3 bases short, with 10 bases between. CDR3 length: 13 residues. The part of the CDR3 DNA that was read is TGTGCCAGCAGTGGGGGGTACGACACAGAAGTCTTC. This codes for CASSGGYDTEVF. The CDR3, in full, reads CASSGGYDTEVFF.

To note about this clone: Germline and genes here are mouse. The read ends 1 residue early relative to the CDR3; the germline J gene fills the gap. This chain uses TRBV19 with TRBJ1-3; the match to TRBD1 covers 7 bases. Germline assignment: CDR1 FNHDT and CDR2 SITEND (reference sequence). V was pared by 2 bases and J by 0 bases, with 2 bases of the junction left unmatched. CDR3 length equals 15 residues. CDR3 DNA, as far as it was read: TGTGCCAGCAGTATTGGGACAGATTCTGGAAATACGCTCTAT. Amino acid sequence: CASSIGTDSGNTLY. From start to end, the CDR3 is CASSIGTDSGNTLYF.

As for this clone: Germline and genes: mouse. The read ends 1 residue early relative to the CDR3; the germline J gene fills the gap. The J gene is TRBJ1-6, the V gene TRBV13-2, with 7 positions matching TRBD1. TRBJ1-6 counts as an open reading frame of uncertain function. The CDR3 sequence is 16 residues long. Trimming cost V 5 bases and J 0 bases; bases outside gene matches: 5. Germline V gene sequence: CDR1 NNHNN, CDR2 SYGAGS (reference sequence). The chain's CDR3 is CASGAGGNSYNSPLYF. The part of the CDR3 DNA that was read is TGTGCCAGCGGCGCAGGGGGAAATTCCTATAATTCGCCCCTCTAC.

A remark on this clone: Any gene name here is a mouse gene name. The read stops 1 residue short of the end of the CDR3; the missing end is completed from the germline J gene. This chain joins TRBV15 and TRBJ2-5; D not resolved. Deletions cut 6 bases from V and 0 bases from J, with 10 bases between. The CDR3 runs to 14 residues. CDR1 SGHND and CDR2 FRSKSL come from the germline V gene. CDR3 bases read: TGTGCCAGCAGCCCCGACATTAACCAAGACACCCAGTAC. Its translation is CASSPDINQDTQY. The whole CDR3 sequence reads CASSPDINQDTQYF.

With regard to this clone: Gene names are mouse gene names. The read ends 1 residue early relative to the CDR3; the germline J gene fills the gap. The chain uses TRBV31 and TRBJ2-3; D possibly corresponds to TRBD2 (6 bases). V gave up 2 bases and J gave up 0 bases, with 12 bases separating them. Germline-derived CDR1 and CDR2 are GKSSPN and SITVG. This CDR3 spans 15 amino acids. The CDR3 loop is CAWSMAGTSAETLYF. The sequenced part of the CDR3 DNA is TGTGCCTGGAGTATGGCTGGGACTAGTGCAGAAACGCTGTAT.

With regard to this clone: Gene names and germline refer to mouse. Read sequence stops 1 residue before the CDR3 end, and the germline J gene provides the missing end. J is TRBJ2-7 and V is TRBV1, with TRBD1 as a possible D gene (6 bases). Germline V lookup: CDR1 NSQYPW, CDR2 LRSPGD (reference sequence). This CDR3 comprises 12 residues. Trimming removed 3 bases at V and 6 bases at J, with 9 bases between. CDR3 DNA, as far as it was read: TGCACCTGCAGTGCCTCAGGGGTTGAACAGTAC. Protein product: CTCSASGVEQY. The entire CDR3 protein reads CTCSASGVEQYF.

A word on this clone: Mouse germline and gene names are used. With the read ending 1 residue before the CDR3 end, the germline J gene is used to fill in that end. The rearrangement links TRBV29 to TRBJ1-4; 9 bases match TRBD1. The CDR3 totals 16 residues. The germline V gene has CDR1 MSHET and CDR2 SYDVDS. Germline trimming cut 4 bases from V and 4 bases from J; bases unmatched to any gene: 7. The covered CDR3 bases are TGTGCTAGCAGTTCCCCGGGACAGGGCGGCAACGAAAGATTATTT. Protein: CASSSPGQGGNERLF. The entire CDR3 protein is CASSSPGQGGNERLFF.

As to this clone: These gene names are mouse names. The CDR3 is cut off 1 residue early in the read; its end comes from the germline J gene. The V call is TRBV5, the J call TRBJ2-4; D unclear. Germline assignment: CDR1 LGHNA and CDR2 YNLKQL (reference sequence). The CDR3 spans 17 residues. Trimming took 0 bases from V and 0 from J, leaving 13 bases between them. CDR3 residues: CASSQDHRRPSQNTLYF. Incomplete CDR3 DNA: TGTGCCAGCAGCCAAGATCACAGAAGACCTAGTCAAAACACCTTGTAC.

With respect to this clone: Mouse gene names and germline throughout. The read ends 1 residue before the CDR3 terminus; that terminus is restored from the germline J gene. The rearrangement links TRBV19 to TRBJ1-2, with D perhaps matching TRBD1 (5 bases). CDR1 FNHDT and CDR2 SITEND come from the germline V gene (reference sequence). Trimming took off 1 base at V and 0 bases at J, with 7 bases between the two ends. CDR3 length equals 14 residues. CDR3 protein: CASSISRANSDYTF. The sequenced part of the CDR3 DNA is TGTGCCAGCAGTATATCCAGGGCAAACTCCGACTACACC.

A remark on this clone: Any gene name here is a mouse gene name. The read stops 1 residue short of the end of the CDR3; the missing end is completed from the germline J gene. This specimen includes other DNA sequences encoding the same CDR3. The chain links TRBV13-2 to TRBJ1-2; 9 bases are a match to TRBD1. Germline V lookup: CDR1 NNHNN, CDR2 SYGAGS (reference sequence). CDR3 length: 15 residues. V trimming: 5 bases; J trimming: 5 bases; junction bases outside the gene matches: 10. The part of the CDR3 DNA that was read is TGTGCCAGCGGCTCCCCGGGACAGGGAGGGTCCGACTACACC. It is translated as CASGSPGQGGSDYT. In full, the CDR3 reads CASGSPGQGGSDYTF.

A word on this clone: Gene names are the mouse ones. The CDR3 is cut off 1 residue early in the read; its end comes from the germline J gene. The rearrangement joins TRBV15 to TRBJ2-2; the match to TRBD2 covers 7 bases. From germline, CDR1 is SGHND and CDR2 FRSKSL. The J segment lost 0 bases and the V segment lost 2 bases, leaving 0 bases of the junction unmatched. The CDR3 is made up of 15 amino acids. The CDR3 loop is CASSLTGANTGQLYF. Incomplete CDR3 DNA: TGTGCCAGCAGTTTAACTGGGGCAAACACCGGGCAGCTCTAC. Looking up the rest from reference TRBV15 and TRBJ2-2 gives the full variable domain: DAGVTQTPRHEVAEKGQTIILKCEPVSGHNDLFWYRQTKIQGLELLSYFRSKSLMEDGGAFKDRFKAEMLNSSFSTLKIQPTEPKDSAVYLCASSLTGANTGQLYFGEGSKLTVL.

On this clone itself: Genes and germline come from the mouse. The read is 1 residue too short to cover the CDR3 end, so that end is filled in from the germline J gene. The chain has TRBV13-1 and TRBJ1-3; TRBD1 is a possible D gene (6 bases). Germline V lookup: CDR1 NSHNY, CDR2 SYGAGN. The germline V and J ends were trimmed by 7 bases and 2 bases, with 7 bases remaining between them. This CDR3 contains 12 residues. CDR3 residues: CASRDTGNTLYF. Partial CDR3 DNA: TGTGCCAGCCGGGACACTGGAAATACGCTCTAT.

Details on this clone: Gene names are the mouse ones. The read ends 1 residue shy of where the CDR3 ends; the end is completed using the germline J gene. This sequence joins TRBV5 and TRBJ1-1; D is uncertain. There are 12 residues in the CDR3. V lost 1 base and J lost 7, with 7 bases in between. CDR1 is LGHNA and CDR2 is YNLKQL in the germline V gene (reference sequence). The CDR3 reads CASSQVDGEVFF. The DNA read from the CDR3 is TGTGCCAGCAGCCAAGTGGACGGAGAAGTCTTC.

The table lists this clone with a count of one. Gene names follow the mouse nomenclature. The read falls 1 residue short of the CDR3 end, and the missing part is taken from the germline J gene. This chain joins TRBV5 and TRBJ2-3; 10 positions agree with TRBD1. The CDR3 consists of 15 residues. With 4 bases clipped from V and 5 bases from J, the junction kept 6 bases outside the gene matches. Germline CDR1 LGHNA, CDR2 YNLKQL (reference sequence). CDR3 region: CASSPGTGVGETLYF. The CDR3 DNA, read in part, is TGTGCCAGCAGCCCGGGGACAGGGGTGGGAGAAACGCTGTAT.

About this clone itself: Genes and germline come from the mouse. CDR3 DNA, as far as it was read: TGTGCCAGCGGTGATGCTTTGGACAGCAACTCCGACTACACC. Encoded protein: CASGDALDSNSDYT. From start to end, the CDR3 is CASGDALDSNSDYTF. The chain has TRBV13-2 and TRBJ1-2; D is perhaps TRBD1 (6 bases). The read comes to an end 1 residue before the CDR3 does, leaving the germline J gene to fill in the end. The V gene lost 0 bases and the J gene lost 2 bases, with 11 bases spanning the gap. This CDR3 is 15 amino acids long. Germline V gives CDR1 NNHNN, CDR2 SYGAGS (reference sequence).

Note on this clone: Gene names and germline match the mouse. The read stops 1 residue short of the end of the CDR3; the missing end is completed from the germline J gene. This specimen includes other DNA sequences encoding the same CDR3. The V call is TRBV31, the J call TRBJ2-3; tentatively, D is TRBD2 (7 bases). The V and J ends lost 0 bases and 0 bases respectively, with 10 bases between them. The CDR3 extends over 15 amino acids. CDR1 is GKSSPN, CDR2 SITVG, per germline. The CDR3 reads CAWSLAGGSAETLYF. The CDR3 bases that were read are TGTGCCTGGAGTCTAGCGGGGGGCAGTGCAGAAACGCTGTAT.

Comment on this clone: Here the gene names and germline are mouse. The CDR3 end lies 1 residue beyond the end of the read and is filled in from the germline J gene. The chain combines TRBV13-1 with TRBJ1-5; no clear D. This CDR3 has 14 residues. Germline V gene sequence: CDR1 NSHNY, CDR2 SYGAGN. With 1 base removed from V and 2 bases from J, the gap between germline ends came to 7 bases. The CDR3 sequence: CASSDIGYNQAPLF. The sequenced part of the CDR3 DNA is TGTGCCAGCAGTGATATAGGGTACAACCAGGCTCCGCTT.

A remark on this clone: Mouse names are used for the genes. The read gets to within 1 residue of the CDR3 end, and the germline J gene fills in the rest. The V and J genes are TRBV5 and TRBJ2-2, with 9 bases identical to TRBD2. After removal of 0 bases from V and 0 bases from J, the junction contained 2 bases not matched to a gene. This CDR3 region has 17 residues. CDR1 is LGHNA, CDR2 YNLKQL, per germline (reference sequence). The CDR3 bases that were read are TGTGCCAGCAGCCAAGAAGCTGGGGGGGCAAACACCGGGCAGCTCTAC. It encodes CASSQEAGGANTGQLY. In full, the CDR3 reads CASSQEAGGANTGQLYF.